Listed below are T cell receptor beta chains from one sample, sequenced in a study of cytomegalovirus exposure and HLA in healthy donors. Sequencing used immunoSEQ multiplex PCR; TCRdb keeps in-frame clones, though not all of them. The sample yields around 70,000 clones, around 73% seen once. Sequencing used PBMCs. These receptors were collected from a girl aged 5-17 years in good health and CMV-seropositive. Both conserved end residues are part of each CDR3. Each record gives: D gene, V gene, J gene, clone size, CDR3 protein, CDR3 DNA. A D gene is named only where the DNA matches it firmly. Where a row states a size, it is once, few, many or the class of an expanded clone; other rows omit it.

.	TRBV6-6	TRBJ2-7	.	CASKLEGVQYF	TGTGCCAGCAAGTTGGAAGGGGTGCAGTACTTC
.	TRBV5-1	TRBJ2-1	few	CASSLGQGGYNEQFF	TGCGCCAGCAGCTTGGGGCAGGGTGGCTACAATGAGCAGTTCTTC
TRBD1	TRBV30	TRBJ1-4	.	CAWREGQATNEKLFF	TGTGCCTGGAGAGAGGGACAGGCAACTAATGAAAAACTGTTTTTT
TRBD1	TRBV6-1	TRBJ1-5	.	CASSHGQDGQPQHF	TGTGCCAGCAGCCACGGACAGGATGGACAGCCCCAGCATTTT
TRBD1	TRBV28	TRBJ2-2	.	CASRSATGLRAGELFF	TGTGCCAGCAGATCTGCGACAGGGTTAAGGGCCGGGGAGCTGTTTTTT
.	TRBV5-1	TRBJ2-1	.	CASSLDTGNDEQFF	TGCGCCAGCAGCTTGGATACAGGGAACGATGAGCAGTTCTTC
.	TRBV9	TRBJ2-7	.	CASSVEPGAYEQYF	TGTGCCAGCAGCGTAGAACCGGGAGCCTACGAGCAGTACTTC
TRBD2	TRBV29-1	TRBJ2-1	.	CSVREGLANEQFF	TGCAGCGTGCGGGAGGGACTAGCTAATGAGCAGTTCTTC
.	TRBV23-1	TRBJ2-3	.	CASSHRGRNTDTQYF	TGCGCCAGCAGTCACCGTGGCAGGAACACAGATACGCAGTATTTT
.	TRBV28	TRBJ2-1	.	CASRVGRRDNEQFF	TGTGCCAGCAGAGTTGGGCGGAGGGACAATGAGCAGTTCTTC
.	TRBV28	TRBJ1-6	.	CASRAPDSPLHF	TGTGCCAGCAGGGCACCCGATTCACCCCTCCACTTT
.	TRBV25-1	TRBJ2-3	once	CASSDRNRGTDTQYF	TGTGCCAGCAGTGATCGGAACCGAGGGACAGATACGCAGTATTTT
TRBD1	TRBV7-9	TRBJ1-4	.	CASSIPGGGEKLFF	TGTGCCAGCAGCATACCAGGGGGCGGTGAAAAACTGTTTTTT
.	TRBV9	TRBJ1-6	.	CASSLLRDDNSPLHF	TGTGCCAGCAGCTTACTCCGGGATGATAATTCACCCCTCCACTTT
.	TRBV6-5	TRBJ1-2	once	CASSQQPASYGYTF	TGTGCCAGCAGTCAACAGCCAGCATCCTATGGCTACACCTTC
.	TRBV7-9	TRBJ1-5	.	CASSARRGQPQHF	TGTGCCAGCAGCGCGAGAAGAGGCCAGCCCCAGCATTTT
TRBD2	TRBV4-3	TRBJ2-7	.	CASSQEGIAGEQYF	TGCGCCAGCAGCCAAGAGGGGATAGCGGGGGAGCAGTACTTC
TRBD2	TRBV5-1	TRBJ2-1	.	CASSLEVAGVNEQFF	TGCGCCAGCAGCTTGGAGGTAGCGGGGGTGAATGAGCAGTTCTTC
TRBD1	TRBV7-2	TRBJ2-4	once	CASSHARDRGPNIQYF	TGTGCCAGCAGCCACGCCAGGGACAGGGGGCCAAACATTCAGTACTTC
TRBD2	TRBV4-3	TRBJ2-7	.	CASSLSGTSLSYEQYF	TGCGCCAGCAGCCTCTCCGGGACTAGCCTCTCCTACGAGCAGTACTTC
.	TRBV4-2	TRBJ2-1	.	CASSQETSRYQNSYNEQFF	TGTGCCAGCAGCCAAGAGACTAGTCGCTATCAGAACTCCTACAATGAGCAGTTCTTC
TRBD1	TRBV6-1	TRBJ2-2	.	CASSRQGSNTGELFF	TGTGCCAGCAGTAGACAGGGTTCGAACACCGGGGAGCTGTTTTTT
TRBD2	TRBV2	TRBJ2-1	.	CASIGTSGYNEQFF	TGTGCCAGCATAGGGACTAGCGGTTACAATGAGCAATTCTTC
.	TRBV6-5	TRBJ1-5	.	CASRFRGENQPQHF	TGTGCCAGCAGGTTCAGGGGAGAGAATCAGCCCCAGCATTTT
TRBD1	TRBV30	TRBJ2-5	.	CAWSPGTEETQYF	TGTGCCTGGAGCCCCGGGACAGAAGAGACCCAGTACTTC
.	TRBV7-9	TRBJ2-5	.	CASSLAVRGSETQYF	TGTGCCAGCAGCTTAGCCGTCCGAGGCTCGGAGACCCAGTACTTC
TRBD2	TRBV29-1	TRBJ2-3	.	CSAPPPTSGGDTQYF	TGCAGCGCTCCCCCCCCGACTAGCGGGGGGGATACGCAGTATTTT
TRBD2	TRBV6-5	TRBJ2-7	.	CASSYGEGRFSYEQYF	TGTGCCAGCAGTTACGGGGAGGGGCGATTCTCCTACGAGCAGTACTTC
.	TRBV27	TRBJ1-1	.	CASSADRNTEAFF	TGTGCCAGCAGCGCGGACAGGAACACTGAAGCTTTCTTT
.	TRBV11-2	TRBJ2-3	once	CASSLDMTDTQYF	TGTGCCAGCAGCTTAGATATGACAGATACGCAGTATTTT
.	TRBV4-1	TRBJ2-3	.	CASSQPPGLSTDTQYF	TGCGCCAGCAGCCAACCACCGGGACTGTCGACAGATACGCAGTATTTT
TRBD1	TRBV5-4	TRBJ2-5	.	CASRRGQGPQETQYF	TGTGCCAGCAGACGGGGACAGGGGCCCCAAGAGACCCAGTACTTC
.	TRBV7-6	TRBJ2-5	.	CASREEETQYF	TGTGCCAGCAGGGAGGAAGAGACCCAGTACTTC
TRBD2	TRBV4-3	TRBJ2-3	.	CASSQGVAGGPDTQYF	TGCGCCAGCAGCCAAGGCGTGGCGGGAGGGCCAGATACGCAGTATTTT
.	TRBV6-5	TRBJ1-5	.	CASSFYRDQPQHF	TGTGCCAGCAGTTTCTACAGGGACCAGCCCCAGCATTTT
TRBD2	TRBV29-1	TRBJ2-2	.	CSVESTSSGMNTGELFF	TGCAGCGTTGAATCCACCTCCAGCGGGATGAACACCGGGGAGCTGTTTTTT
.	TRBV10-2	TRBJ2-2	few	CASSVAVATGELFF	TGCGCCAGCAGTGTGGCAGTCGCCACCGGGGAGCTGTTTTTT
TRBD1	TRBV5-1	TRBJ2-7	.	CASSLADRGYEQYF	TGCGCCAGCAGCTTGGCCGACAGGGGATACGAGCAGTACTTC
.	TRBV5-1	TRBJ2-7	.	CASSKRQGRDEQYF	TGCGCCAGCAGCAAAAGACAGGGGAGGGACGAGCAGTACTTC
TRBD1	TRBV7-2	TRBJ1-2	.	CASSLGGQGLANYGYTF	TGTGCCAGCAGCTTGGGGGGACAGGGCCTTGCTAACTATGGCTACACCTTC
.	TRBV7-2	TRBJ2-1	.	CASSWGHNEQFF	TGTGCCAGCAGCTGGGGCCACAATGAGCAGTTCTTC
TRBD1	TRBV4-3	TRBJ2-1	.	CASRGQRSSYNEQFF	TGCGCCAGCAGGGGACAGCGGAGCTCCTACAATGAGCAGTTCTTC
.	TRBV7-7	TRBJ2-7	.	CASSGDGKIPSSCEQYF	TGTGCCAGCAGCGGAGACGGCAAAATCCCGAGCTCCTGCGAGCAGTACTTC